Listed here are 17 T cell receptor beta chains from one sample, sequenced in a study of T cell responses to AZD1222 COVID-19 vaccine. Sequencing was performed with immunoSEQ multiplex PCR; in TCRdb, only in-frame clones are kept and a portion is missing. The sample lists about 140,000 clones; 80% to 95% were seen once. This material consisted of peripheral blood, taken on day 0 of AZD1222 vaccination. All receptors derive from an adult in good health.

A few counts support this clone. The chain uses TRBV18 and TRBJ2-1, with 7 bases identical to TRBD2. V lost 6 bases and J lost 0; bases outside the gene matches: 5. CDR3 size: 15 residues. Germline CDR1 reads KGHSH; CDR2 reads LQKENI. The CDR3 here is CASSLLASSYNEQFF. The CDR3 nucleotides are TGTGCCAGCTCGTTACTAGCGAGCTCCTACAATGAGCAGTTCTTC.

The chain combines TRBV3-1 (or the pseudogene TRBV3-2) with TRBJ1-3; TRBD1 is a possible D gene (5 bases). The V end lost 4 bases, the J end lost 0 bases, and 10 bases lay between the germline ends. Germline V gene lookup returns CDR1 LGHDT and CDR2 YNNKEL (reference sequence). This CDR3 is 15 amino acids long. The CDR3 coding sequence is TGTGCCAGCAGCCCCAGGGCTTACTCTGGAAACACCATATATTTT. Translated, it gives CASSPRAYSGNTIYF.

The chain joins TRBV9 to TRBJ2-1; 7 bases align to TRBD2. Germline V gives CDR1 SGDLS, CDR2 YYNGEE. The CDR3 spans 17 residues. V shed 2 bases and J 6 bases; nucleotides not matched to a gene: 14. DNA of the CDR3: TGTGCCAGCAGCGTTCTAGCGGCAAAGGGGTTCGGCAATGAGCAGTTCTTC. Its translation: CASSVLAAKGFGNEQFF.

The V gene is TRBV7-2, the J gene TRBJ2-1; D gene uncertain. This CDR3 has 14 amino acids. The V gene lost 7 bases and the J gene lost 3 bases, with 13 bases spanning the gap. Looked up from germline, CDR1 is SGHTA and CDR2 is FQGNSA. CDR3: CASTFAGSYNEQFF. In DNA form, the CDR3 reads TGTGCCAGCACCTTCGCTGGCAGCTACAATGAGCAGTTCTTC.

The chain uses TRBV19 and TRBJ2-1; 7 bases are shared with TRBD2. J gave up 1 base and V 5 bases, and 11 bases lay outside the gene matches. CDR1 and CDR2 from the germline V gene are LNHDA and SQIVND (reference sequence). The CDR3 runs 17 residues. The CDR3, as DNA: TGTGCCAGTAGTTATTCTTATGCTAGCGGATCCTACAATGAGCAGTTCTTC. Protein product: CASSYSYASGSYNEQFF.

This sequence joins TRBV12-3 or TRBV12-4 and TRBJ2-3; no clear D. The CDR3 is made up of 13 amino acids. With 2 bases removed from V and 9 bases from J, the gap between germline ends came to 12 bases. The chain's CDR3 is CASSLFGTLTQYF. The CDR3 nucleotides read TGTGCCAGCAGTTTATTCGGTACTTTGACGCAGTATTTT.

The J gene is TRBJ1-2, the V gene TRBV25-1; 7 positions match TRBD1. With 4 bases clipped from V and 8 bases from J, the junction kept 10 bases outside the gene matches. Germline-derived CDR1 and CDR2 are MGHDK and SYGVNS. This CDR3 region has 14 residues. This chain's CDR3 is CASSVQGQVLGYTF. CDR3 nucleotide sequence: TGTGCCAGCAGTGTCCAAGGACAGGTCTTAGGCTACACCTTC.

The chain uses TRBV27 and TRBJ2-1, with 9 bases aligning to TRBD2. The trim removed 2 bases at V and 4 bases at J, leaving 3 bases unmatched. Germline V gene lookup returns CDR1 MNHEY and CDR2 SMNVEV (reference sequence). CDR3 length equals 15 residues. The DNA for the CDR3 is TGTGCCAGCAGTTTAACTAGCGGGCTTTACAATGAGCAGTTCTTC. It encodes CASSLTSGLYNEQFF.

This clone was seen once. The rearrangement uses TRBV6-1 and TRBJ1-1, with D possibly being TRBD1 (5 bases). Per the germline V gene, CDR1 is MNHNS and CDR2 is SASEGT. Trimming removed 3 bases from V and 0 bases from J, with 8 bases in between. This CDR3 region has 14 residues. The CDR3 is CASSDGGVNTEAFF. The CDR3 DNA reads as TGTGCCAGCAGTGACGGGGGTGTGAACACTGAAGCTTTCTTT.

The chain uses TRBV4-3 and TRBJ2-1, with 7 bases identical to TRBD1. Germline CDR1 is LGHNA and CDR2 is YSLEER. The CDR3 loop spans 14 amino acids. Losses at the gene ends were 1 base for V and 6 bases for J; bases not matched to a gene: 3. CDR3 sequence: CASSQANRGNEQFF. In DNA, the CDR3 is TGCGCCAGCAGCCAAGCAAACAGGGGCAATGAGCAGTTCTTC.

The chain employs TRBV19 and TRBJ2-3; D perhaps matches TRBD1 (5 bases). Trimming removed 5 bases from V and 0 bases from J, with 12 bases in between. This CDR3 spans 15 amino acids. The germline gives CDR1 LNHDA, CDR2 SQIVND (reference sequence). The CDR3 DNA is TGTGCCAGTAGTGCGCAGGGTCCCAGCACAGATACGCAGTATTTT. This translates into CASSAQGPSTDTQYF.

The CDR3 spells CASTVQNTEAFF. The CDR3 DNA is TGTGCCTCCACGGTACAGAACACTGAAGCTTTCTTT. The genes are TRBV30 and TRBJ1-1; no firm D call. The CDR3 contains 12 residues. Germline V gene lookup returns CDR1 GTSNPN and CDR2 SVGIG (reference sequence). The germline V and J ends were trimmed by 7 bases and 1 base, with 10 bases remaining between them.

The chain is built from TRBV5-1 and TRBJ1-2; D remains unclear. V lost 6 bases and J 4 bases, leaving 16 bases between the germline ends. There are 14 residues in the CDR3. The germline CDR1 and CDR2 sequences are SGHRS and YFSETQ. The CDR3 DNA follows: TGCGCCAGCAAGGAGGCCAACCTACTCTATGGCTACACCTTC. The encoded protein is CASKEANLLYGYTF. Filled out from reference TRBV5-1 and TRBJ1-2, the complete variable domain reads KAGVTQTPRYLIKTRGQQVTLSCSPISGHRSVSWYQQTPGQGLQFLFEYFSETQRNKGNFPGRFSGRQFSNSRSEMNVSTLELGDSALYLCASKEANLLYGYTFGSGTRLTVV.

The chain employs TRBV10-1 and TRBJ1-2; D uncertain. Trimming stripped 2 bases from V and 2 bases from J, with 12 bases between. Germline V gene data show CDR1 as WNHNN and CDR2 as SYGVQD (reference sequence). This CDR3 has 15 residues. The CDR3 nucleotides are TGCGCCAGCAGTGAGAAGGGCAGAGAAAACTATGGCTACACCTTC. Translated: CASSEKGRENYGYTF.

CDR3 region: CASSTPNDYEQYF. DNA for the CDR3: TGTGCCAGCAGCACCCCGAACGACTACGAGCAGTACTTC. The gene calls are TRBV5-5 and TRBJ2-7; D unresolved. The CDR3 has 13 amino acids. From germline, CDR1 is SGHKS and CDR2 YYEKEE (reference sequence). Trimming pared 4 bases from V and 3 bases from J, leaving 11 bases between.

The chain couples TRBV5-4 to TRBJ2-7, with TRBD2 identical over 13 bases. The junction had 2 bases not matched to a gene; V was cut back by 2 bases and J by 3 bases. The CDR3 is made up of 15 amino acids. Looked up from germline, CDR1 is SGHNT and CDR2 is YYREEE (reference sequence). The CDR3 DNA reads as TGTGCCAGCAGCTTAGGACTAGCGGGAGACTACGAGCAGTACTTC. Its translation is CASSLGLAGDYEQYF.

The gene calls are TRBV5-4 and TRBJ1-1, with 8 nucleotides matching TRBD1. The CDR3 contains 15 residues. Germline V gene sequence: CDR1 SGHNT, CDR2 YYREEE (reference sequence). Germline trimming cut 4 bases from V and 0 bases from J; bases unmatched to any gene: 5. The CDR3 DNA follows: TGTGCCAGCAGCATTCCAGGGGGCATGAACACTGAAGCTTTCTTT. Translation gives CASSIPGGMNTEAFF.